Detailed here is one T cell receptor beta chain. Its target is unknown. This sample is drawn from a study of cytomegalovirus exposure and HLA in healthy donors. 60 Vbeta and 13 Jbeta primers were used in PCR. Profiled with immunoSEQ multiplex PCR; TCRdb holds only in-frame clones, not every one. This table has around 99,000 clones, 82% appearing once. The J segment lost 5 bases and the V segment lost 0 bases, leaving 3 bases of the junction unmatched. Germline lookup yields CDR1 MNHEY and CDR2 SVGAGI. CDR3 length: 15 amino acids. Study outcomes and limitations: Presence/absence analyses took donor sequencing depth as roughly uniform. Rare sequences made up most TCRs, while some public TCRs were found in many donors.

The TCR sequence derives from a man aged 25 to 45 in good health and CMV-seropositive. Source material: PBMCs. The rearrangement joins TRBV6-5 to TRBJ1-5; 8 nucleotides line up with TRBD1. The CDR3 DNA sequence: TGTGCCAGCAGTTACTCGATACAGGGGGATCAGCCCCAGCATTTT. It codes for CASSYSIQGDQPQHF.